The clone carrying this T cell receptor beta chain was seen ten or more times. The CDR3 runs 14 residues. V shed 8 bases and J shed 1 base, with 15 bases lying between them. The V gene's germline CDR1 is MDHEN and CDR2 SYDVKM. The sample belongs to a study of regulatory T cells in long-lasting Graves disease. TCR beta libraries were built with iRepertoire HTBI primers and Arm-PCR of CDR3 regions. TCRdb analysed the multiplex PCR reads with MiXCR anew, one entry per CDR3 protein. Of hundreds of thousands of distinct CDR3 sequences in the sample, around an eighth are singletons; the top ten hold about 10%. Noted time point: newly diagnosed GD, antithyroid drugs for less than 3 months. Isolated PBMC RNA provided the starting material for the TCR library. The same sample was also studied in work on T cells in Graves' hyperthyroidism and ophthalmopathy.

The sample consisted of peripheral blood mononuclear cells (PBMCs), taken at new diagnosis, from a patient treated with antithyroid drugs. The receptor comes from a young man with Graves disease. V gene TRBV28 combines with J gene TRBJ2-7, with a weak D call TRBD1 (6 bases). The DNA for the CDR3 is TGTGCCAGCTCACCACAGGGCAGTTCCTACGAGCAGTACTTC. Its translation is CASSPQGSSYEQYF.